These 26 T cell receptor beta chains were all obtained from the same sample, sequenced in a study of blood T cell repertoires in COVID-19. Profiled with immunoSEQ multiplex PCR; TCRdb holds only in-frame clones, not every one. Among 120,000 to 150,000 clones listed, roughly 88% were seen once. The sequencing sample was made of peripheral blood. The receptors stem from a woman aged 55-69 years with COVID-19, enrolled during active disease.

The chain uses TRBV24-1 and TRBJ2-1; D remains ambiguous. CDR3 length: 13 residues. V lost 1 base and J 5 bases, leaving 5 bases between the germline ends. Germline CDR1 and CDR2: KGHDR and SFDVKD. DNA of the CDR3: TGTGCCACCAGTGATTTCTTTGACAATGAGCAGTTCTTC. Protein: CATSDFFDNEQFF.

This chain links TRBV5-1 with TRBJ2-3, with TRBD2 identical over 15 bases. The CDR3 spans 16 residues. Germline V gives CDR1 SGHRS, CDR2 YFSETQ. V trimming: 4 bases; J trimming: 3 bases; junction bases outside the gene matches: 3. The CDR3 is CASSTGLAGGTDTQYF. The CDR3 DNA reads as TGCGCCAGCAGCACGGGACTAGCGGGGGGAACAGATACGCAGTATTTT.

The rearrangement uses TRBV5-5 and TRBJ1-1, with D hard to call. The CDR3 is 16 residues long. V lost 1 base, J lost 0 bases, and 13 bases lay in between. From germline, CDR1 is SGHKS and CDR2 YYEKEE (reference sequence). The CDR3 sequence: CASSLRFSLMNTEAFF. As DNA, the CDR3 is TGTGCCAGCAGCTTGAGGTTTAGCTTAATGAACACTGAAGCTTTCTTT.

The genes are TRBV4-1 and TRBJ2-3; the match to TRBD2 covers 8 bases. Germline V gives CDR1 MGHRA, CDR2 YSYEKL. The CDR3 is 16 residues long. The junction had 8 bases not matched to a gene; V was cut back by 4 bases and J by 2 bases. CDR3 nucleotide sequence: TGCGCCAGCAGCCCCGGACTAGCCCCATCCACAGATACGCAGTATTTT. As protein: CASSPGLAPSTDTQYF.

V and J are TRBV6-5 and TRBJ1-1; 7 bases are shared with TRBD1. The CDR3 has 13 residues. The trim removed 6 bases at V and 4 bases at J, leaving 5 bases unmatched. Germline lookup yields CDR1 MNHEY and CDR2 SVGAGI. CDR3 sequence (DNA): TGTGCCAGCAGCAACAACAGGGGCACTGAAGCTTTCTTT. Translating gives CASSNNRGTEAFF.

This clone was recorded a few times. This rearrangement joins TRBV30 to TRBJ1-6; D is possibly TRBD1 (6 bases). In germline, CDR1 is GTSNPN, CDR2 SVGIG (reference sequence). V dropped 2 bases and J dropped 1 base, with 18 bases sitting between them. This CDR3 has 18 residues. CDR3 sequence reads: CAWSIAGDPRSYNSPLHF. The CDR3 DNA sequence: TGTGCCTGGAGTATAGCAGGGGACCCCAGGTCCTATAATTCACCCCTCCACTTT.

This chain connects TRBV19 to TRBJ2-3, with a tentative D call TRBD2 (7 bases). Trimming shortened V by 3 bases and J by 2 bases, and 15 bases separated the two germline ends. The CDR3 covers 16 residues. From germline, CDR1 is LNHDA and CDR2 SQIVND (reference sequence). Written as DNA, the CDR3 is TGTGCCAGTAGTATTTGGGGGGGCGCGAACACAGATACGCAGTATTTT. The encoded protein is CASSIWGGANTDTQYF.

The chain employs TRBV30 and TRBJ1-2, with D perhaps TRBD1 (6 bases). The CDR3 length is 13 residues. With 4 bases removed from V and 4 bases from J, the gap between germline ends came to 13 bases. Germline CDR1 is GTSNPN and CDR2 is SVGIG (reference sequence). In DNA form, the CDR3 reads TGTGCCTGGACTAACAGGGCAGGCTATGGCTACACCTTC. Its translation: CAWTNRAGYGYTF.

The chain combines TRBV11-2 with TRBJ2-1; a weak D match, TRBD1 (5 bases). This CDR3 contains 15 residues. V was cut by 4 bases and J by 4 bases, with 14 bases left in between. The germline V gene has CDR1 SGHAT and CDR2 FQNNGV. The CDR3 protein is CASSYTTARYNEQFF. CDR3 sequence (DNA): TGTGCCAGCAGCTATACGACAGCTCGTTACAATGAGCAGTTCTTC.

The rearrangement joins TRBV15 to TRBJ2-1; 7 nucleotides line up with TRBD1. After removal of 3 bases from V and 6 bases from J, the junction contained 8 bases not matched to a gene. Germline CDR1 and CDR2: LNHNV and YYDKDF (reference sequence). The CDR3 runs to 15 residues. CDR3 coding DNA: TGTGCCACCAGCAGCTATACCGACAGGGCCAATGAGCAGTTCTTC. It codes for CATSSYTDRANEQFF. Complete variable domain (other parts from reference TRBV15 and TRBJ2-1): DAMVIQNPRYQVTQFGKPVTLSCSQTLNHNVMYWYQQKSSQAPKLLFHYYDKDFNNEADTPDNFQSRRPNTSFCFLDIRSPGLGDTAMYLCATSSYTDRANEQFFGPGTRLTVL.

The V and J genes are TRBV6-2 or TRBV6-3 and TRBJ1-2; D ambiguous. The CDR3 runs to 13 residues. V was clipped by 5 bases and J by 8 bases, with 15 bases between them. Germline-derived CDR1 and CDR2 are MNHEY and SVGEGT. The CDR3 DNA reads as TGTGCCAGCAGTCTCGACCCGAGGGCGGGCTACACCTTC. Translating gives CASSLDPRAGYTF.

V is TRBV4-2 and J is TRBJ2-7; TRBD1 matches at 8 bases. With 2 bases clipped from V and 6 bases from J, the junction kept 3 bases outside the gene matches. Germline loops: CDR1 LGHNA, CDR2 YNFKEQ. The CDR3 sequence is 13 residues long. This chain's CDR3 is CASSQQGATEQYF. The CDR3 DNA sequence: TGTGCCAGCAGCCAACAGGGGGCGACCGAGCAGTACTTC.

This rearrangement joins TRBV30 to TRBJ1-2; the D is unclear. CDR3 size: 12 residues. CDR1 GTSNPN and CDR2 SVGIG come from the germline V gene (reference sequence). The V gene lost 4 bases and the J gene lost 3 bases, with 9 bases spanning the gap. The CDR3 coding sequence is TGTGCCTGGAAACAGAACGACTATGGCTACACCTTC. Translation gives CAWKQNDYGYTF.

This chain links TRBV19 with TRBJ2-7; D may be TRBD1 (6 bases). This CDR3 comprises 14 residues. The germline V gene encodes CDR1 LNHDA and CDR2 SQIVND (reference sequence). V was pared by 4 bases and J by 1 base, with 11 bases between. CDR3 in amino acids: CASSSAQGSYEQYF. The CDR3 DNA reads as TGTGCCAGTAGTAGCGCACAGGGATCCTACGAGCAGTACTTC.

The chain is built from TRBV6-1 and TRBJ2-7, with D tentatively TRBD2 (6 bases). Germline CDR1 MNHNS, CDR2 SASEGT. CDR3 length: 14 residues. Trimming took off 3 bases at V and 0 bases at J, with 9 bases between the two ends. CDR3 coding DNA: TGTGCCAGCAGTGATTGGGGGGTCTCCTACGAGCAGTACTTC. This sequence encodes CASSDWGVSYEQYF.

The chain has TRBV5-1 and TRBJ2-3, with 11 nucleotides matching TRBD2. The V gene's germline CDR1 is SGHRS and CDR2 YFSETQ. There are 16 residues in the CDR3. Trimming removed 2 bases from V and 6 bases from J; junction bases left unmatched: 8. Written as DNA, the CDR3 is TGCGCCAGCAGCTTATCTTCCGGGACTAGCGGTGATACGCAGTATTTT. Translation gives CASSLSSGTSGDTQYF. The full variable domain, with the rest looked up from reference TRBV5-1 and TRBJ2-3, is KAGVTQTPRYLIKTRGQQVTLSCSPISGHRSVSWYQQTPGQGLQFLFEYFSETQRNKGNFPGRFSGRQFSNSRSEMNVSTLELGDSALYLCASSLSSGTSGDTQYFGPGTRLTVL.

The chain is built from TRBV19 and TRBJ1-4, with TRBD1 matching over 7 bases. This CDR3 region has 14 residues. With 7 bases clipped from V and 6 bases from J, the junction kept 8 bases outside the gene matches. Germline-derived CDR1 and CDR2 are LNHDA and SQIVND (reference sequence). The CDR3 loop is CASTRDSSYEKLFF. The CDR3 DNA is TGTGCCAGTACACGGGACAGCTCTTATGAAAAACTGTTTTTT. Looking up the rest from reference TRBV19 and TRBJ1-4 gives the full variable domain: DGGITQSPKYLFRKEGQNVTLSCEQNLNHDAMYWYRQDPGQGLRLIYYSQIVNDFQKGDIAEGYSVSREKKESFPLTVTSAQKNPTAFYLCASTRDSSYEKLFFGSGTQLSVL.

In DNA form, the CDR3 reads TGTGCCAGCACCCCCGTAAACGAGCAGTACTTC. This translates into CASTPVNEQYF. V usage is TRBV7-9 and J usage is TRBJ2-7; D remains ambiguous. The V end was cut by 7 bases, the J end by 5 bases, with 9 bases between. From germline, CDR1 is SEHNR and CDR2 FQNEAQ (reference sequence). The CDR3 totals 11 residues.

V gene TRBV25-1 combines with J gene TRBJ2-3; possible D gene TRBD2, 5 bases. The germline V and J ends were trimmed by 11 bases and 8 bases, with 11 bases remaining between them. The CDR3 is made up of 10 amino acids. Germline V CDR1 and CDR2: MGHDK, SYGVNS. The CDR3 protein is CACGGSTQYF. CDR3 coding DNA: TGTGCCTGCGGAGGATCTACGCAGTATTTT.

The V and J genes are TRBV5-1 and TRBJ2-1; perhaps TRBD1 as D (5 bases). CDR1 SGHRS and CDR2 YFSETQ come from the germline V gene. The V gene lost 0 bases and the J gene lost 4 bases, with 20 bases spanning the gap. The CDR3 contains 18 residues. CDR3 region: CASSLGGASGLGYNEQFF. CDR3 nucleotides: TGCGCCAGCAGCTTGGGTGGGGCGTCTGGTTTAGGATACAATGAGCAGTTCTTC.

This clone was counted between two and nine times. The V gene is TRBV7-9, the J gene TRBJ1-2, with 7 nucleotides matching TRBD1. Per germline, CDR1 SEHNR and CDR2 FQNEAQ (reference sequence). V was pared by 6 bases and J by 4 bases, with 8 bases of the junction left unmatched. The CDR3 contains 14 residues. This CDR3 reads CASRGFRGSYGYTF. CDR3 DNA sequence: TGTGCCAGCAGGGGATTCAGGGGGAGCTATGGCTACACCTTC.

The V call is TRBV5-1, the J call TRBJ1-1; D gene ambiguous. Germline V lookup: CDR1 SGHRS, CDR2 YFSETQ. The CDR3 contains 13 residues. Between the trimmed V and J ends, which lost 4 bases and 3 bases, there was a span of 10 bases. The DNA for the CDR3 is TGCGCCAGCAGCGCCGGGTGGCACACTGAAGCTTTCTTT. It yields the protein CASSAGWHTEAFF.

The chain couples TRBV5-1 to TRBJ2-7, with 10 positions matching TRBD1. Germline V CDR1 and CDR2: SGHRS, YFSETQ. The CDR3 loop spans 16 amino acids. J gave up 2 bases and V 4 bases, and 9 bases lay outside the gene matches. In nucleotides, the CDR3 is TGCGCCAGCAGCGAAATTCCGGGACAGGGGACCTACGAGCAGTACTTC. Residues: CASSEIPGQGTYEQYF.

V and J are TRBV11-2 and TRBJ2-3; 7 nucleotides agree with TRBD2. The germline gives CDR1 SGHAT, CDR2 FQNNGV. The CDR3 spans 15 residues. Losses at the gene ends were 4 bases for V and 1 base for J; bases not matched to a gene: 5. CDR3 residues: CASSSGGSGTDTQYF. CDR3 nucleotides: TGTGCCAGCAGCTCGGGGGGTAGCGGCACAGATACGCAGTATTTT.

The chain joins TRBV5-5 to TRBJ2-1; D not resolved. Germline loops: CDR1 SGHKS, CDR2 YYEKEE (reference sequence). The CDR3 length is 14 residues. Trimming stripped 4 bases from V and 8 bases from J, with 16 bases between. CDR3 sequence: CASSRKFLSDEQFF. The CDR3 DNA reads TGTGCCAGCAGCAGGAAATTTCTAAGCGATGAGCAGTTCTTC.

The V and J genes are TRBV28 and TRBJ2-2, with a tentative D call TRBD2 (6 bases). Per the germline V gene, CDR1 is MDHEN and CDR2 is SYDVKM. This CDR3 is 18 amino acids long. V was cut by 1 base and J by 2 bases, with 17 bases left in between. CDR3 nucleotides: TGTGCCAGCAGTTTATCCCTGGAGGGCTACAAAAACACCGGGGAGCTGTTTTTT. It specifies CASSLSLEGYKNTGELFF.